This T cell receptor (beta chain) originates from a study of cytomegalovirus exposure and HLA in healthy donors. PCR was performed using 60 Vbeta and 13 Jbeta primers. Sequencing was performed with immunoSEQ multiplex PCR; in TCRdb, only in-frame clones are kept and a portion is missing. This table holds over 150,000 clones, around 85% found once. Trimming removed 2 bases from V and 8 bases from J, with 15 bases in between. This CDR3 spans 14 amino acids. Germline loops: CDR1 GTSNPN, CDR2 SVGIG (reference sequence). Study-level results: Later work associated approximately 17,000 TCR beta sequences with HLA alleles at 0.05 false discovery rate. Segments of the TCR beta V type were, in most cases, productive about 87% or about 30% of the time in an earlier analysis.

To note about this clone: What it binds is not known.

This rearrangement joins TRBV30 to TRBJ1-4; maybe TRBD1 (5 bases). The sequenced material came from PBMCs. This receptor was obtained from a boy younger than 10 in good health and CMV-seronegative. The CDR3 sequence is CAWSFTRVGEKLFF. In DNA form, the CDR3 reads TGTGCCTGGAGTTTCACCAGGGTGGGGGAAAAACTGTTTTTT. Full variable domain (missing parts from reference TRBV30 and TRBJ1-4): SQTIHQWPATLVQPVGSPLSLECTVEGTSNPNLYWYRQAAGRGLQLLFYSVGIGQISSEVPQNLSASRPQDRQFILSSKKLLLSDSGFYLCAWSFTRVGEKLFFGSGTQLSVL.